A selection of T cell receptor beta chains follows, all from one sample in a study of OX40 agonist ivuxolimab in advanced cancers. Only in-frame clones appear in the TCRdb table, and some are missing; sequencing was by immunoSEQ multiplex PCR. The sample lists 75,000 to 100,000 clones; 90% to 95% were seen once. Sequenced here: CD4+ or CD8+ T cells sorted from blood, sampled in a trial of the OX40 agonist ivuxolimab. These receptors were collected from an adult with an advanced solid tumor such as melanoma, head and neck, liver or kidney cancer. The CDR3 runs from the conserved cysteine through the conserved F or W. D genes are given only for firm matches. Only part of the rows carry a size: once, few, many, or a class if the clone is expanded.

V gene,J gene,D gene,clone size,CDR3 DNA,CDR3 protein
TRBV7-2,TRBJ2-7,TRBD2,NA,TGTGCCAGCAGCGCCTGGACTAGCGGGAGATACGAGCAGTACTTC,CASSAWTSGRYEQYF
TRBV5-1,TRBJ2-3,NA,NA,TGCGCCAGCCGCCGGGGGTCCGCCACAGATACGCAGTATTTT,CASRRGSATDTQYF
TRBV7-9,TRBJ1-1,TRBD1,NA,TGTGCCAGCAGCGCAGACGGGACAGCGAACACTGAAGCTTTCTTT,CASSADGTANTEAFF
TRBV23-1,TRBJ1-5,NA,NA,TGCGCCAGCATCCCACGTTCCGTTGGGCCCCAGCATTTT,CASIPRSVGPQHF
TRBV5-8,TRBJ2-1,TRBD2,once,TGTGCCAGCAGCTTCTTTTTGTCTAGCGGGAGTTACAATGAGCAGTTCTTC,CASSFFLSSGSYNEQFF
TRBV2,TRBJ2-2,NA,NA,TGTGCCAGCAGGGAATCCGACTCAAGGGGGGGGGAGCTGTTTTTT,CASRESDSRGGELFF
TRBV7-9,TRBJ2-1,TRBD2,NA,TGTGCCAGCAGCTTATCCCAGCGGGATTACAATGAGCAGTTCTTC,CASSLSQRDYNEQFF
TRBV2,TRBJ2-5,NA,NA,TGTGCCAGCAGTGAAGCGCTTATCTTGAAAGAGACCCAGTACTTC,CASSEALILKETQYF
TRBV12-5,TRBJ2-5,NA,NA,TGTGCTAGTGGGCACCAGGAGGGGGCGGGAGAGACCCAGTACTTC,CASGHQEGAGETQYF
TRBV7-2,TRBJ2-3,TRBD2,NA,TGTGCCAGCAGCCCTAGTCTGGGAGCGGGAGTCACAGATACGCAGTATTTT,CASSPSLGAGVTDTQYF
TRBV7-2,TRBJ2-7,NA,NA,TGTGCCAGCAGCCTTCAGGGCGAGTACGAGCAGTACTTC,CASSLQGEYEQYF
TRBV4-3,TRBJ2-1,TRBD2,NA,TGCGCCAGCAGCCAAGTGACTAGCGGGAGGAATGAGCAGTTCTTC,CASSQVTSGRNEQFF
TRBV2,TRBJ1-4,NA,NA,TGTGCCAGCAGTGAAGGTGCAGGTCCTAATGAAAAACTGTTTTTT,CASSEGAGPNEKLFF
TRBV21-1,TRBJ2-7,NA,NA,TGTGCCAGCAGCAAAGAGGGAGCAACCTACGAGCAGTACTTC,CASSKEGATYEQYF
TRBV6-4,TRBJ1-6,NA,NA,TGTGCCAGCAGTGAGAGCTATAATTCACCCCTCCACTTT,CASSESYNSPLHF
TRBV18,TRBJ2-2,NA,once,TGTGCCAGCTCACCATCCCGGACCCTTGGTGGCGGGGAGCTGTTTTTT,CASSPSRTLGGGELFF
TRBV5-6,TRBJ2-2,NA,NA,TGTGCCAGCAGCGTCCTGAGGGGCCGAAACACCGGGGAGCTGTTTTTT,CASSVLRGRNTGELFF
TRBV18,TRBJ2-1,TRBD2,few,TGTGCCAGCTCACCACCGCCCGGGACTAGCGGCCAACCCTACAATGAGCAGTTCTTC,CASSPPPGTSGQPYNEQFF
TRBV6-5,TRBJ2-2,NA,NA,TGTGCCAGCAGGCTAGCCCCCGGGGAGCTGTTTTTT,CASRLAPGELFF